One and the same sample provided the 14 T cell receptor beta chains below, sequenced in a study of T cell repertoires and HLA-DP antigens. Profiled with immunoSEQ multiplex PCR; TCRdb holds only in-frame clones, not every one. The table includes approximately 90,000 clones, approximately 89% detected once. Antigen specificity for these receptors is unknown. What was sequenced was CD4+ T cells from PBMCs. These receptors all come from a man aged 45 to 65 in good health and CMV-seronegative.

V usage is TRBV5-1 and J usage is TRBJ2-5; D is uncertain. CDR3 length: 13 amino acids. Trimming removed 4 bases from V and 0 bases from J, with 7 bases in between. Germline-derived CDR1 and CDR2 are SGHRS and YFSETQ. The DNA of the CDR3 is TGCGCCAGCAGCGGGCAGTACCAAGAGACCCAGTACTTC. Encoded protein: CASSGQYQETQYF. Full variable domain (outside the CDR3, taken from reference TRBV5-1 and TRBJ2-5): KAGVTQTPRYLIKTRGQQVTLSCSPISGHRSVSWYQQTPGQGLQFLFEYFSETQRNKGNFPGRFSGRQFSNSRSEMNVSTLELGDSALYLCASSGQYQETQYFGPGTRLLVL.

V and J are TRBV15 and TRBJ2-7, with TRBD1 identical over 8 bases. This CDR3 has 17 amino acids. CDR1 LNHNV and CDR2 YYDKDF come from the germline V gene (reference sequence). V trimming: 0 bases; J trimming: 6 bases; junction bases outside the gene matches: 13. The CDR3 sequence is CATSRDLFMTGEGEQYF. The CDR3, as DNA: TGTGCCACCAGCAGAGATCTTTTTATGACAGGGGAAGGCGAGCAGTACTTC.

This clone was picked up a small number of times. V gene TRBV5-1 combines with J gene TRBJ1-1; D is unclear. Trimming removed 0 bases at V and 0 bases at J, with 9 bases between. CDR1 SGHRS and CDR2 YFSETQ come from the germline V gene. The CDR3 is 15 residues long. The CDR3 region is CASSLAEQLNTEAFF. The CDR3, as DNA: TGCGCCAGCAGCTTGGCGGAACAGTTGAACACTGAAGCTTTCTTT. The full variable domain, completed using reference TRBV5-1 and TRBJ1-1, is KAGVTQTPRYLIKTRGQQVTLSCSPISGHRSVSWYQQTPGQGLQFLFEYFSETQRNKGNFPGRFSGRQFSNSRSEMNVSTLELGDSALYLCASSLAEQLNTEAFFGQGTRLTVV.

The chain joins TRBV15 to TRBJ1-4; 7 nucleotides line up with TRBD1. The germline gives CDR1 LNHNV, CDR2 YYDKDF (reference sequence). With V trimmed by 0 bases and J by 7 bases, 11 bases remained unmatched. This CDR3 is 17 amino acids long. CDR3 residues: CATSRERGPTGGEKLFF. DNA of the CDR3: TGTGCCACCAGCAGAGAGAGGGGGCCGACAGGTGGTGAAAAACTGTTTTTT.

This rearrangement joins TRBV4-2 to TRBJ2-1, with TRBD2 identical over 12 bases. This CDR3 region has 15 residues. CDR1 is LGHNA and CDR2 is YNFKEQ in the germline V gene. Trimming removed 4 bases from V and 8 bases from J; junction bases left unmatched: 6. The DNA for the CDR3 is TGTGCCAGCAGCCGTGGACTAGCGGGGAGCGATGAGCAGTTCTTC. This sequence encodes CASSRGLAGSDEQFF.

The CDR3 region has the DNA TGCGCCAGCAGTGAACCTTTTGCGGGGACAGATACGCAGTATTTT. Translation gives CASSEPFAGTDTQYF. The chain couples TRBV10-1 to TRBJ2-3; TRBD2 is a possible D gene (6 bases). The length of the CDR3 is 15 residues. CDR1 and CDR2 from the germline V gene are WNHNN and SYGVQD (reference sequence). The V end lost 3 bases, the J end lost 3 bases, and 13 bases lay between the germline ends.

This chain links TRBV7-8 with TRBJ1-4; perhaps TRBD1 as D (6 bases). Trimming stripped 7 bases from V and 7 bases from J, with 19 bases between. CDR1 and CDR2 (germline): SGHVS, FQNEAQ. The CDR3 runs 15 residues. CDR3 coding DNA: TGTGCCAGCACTTCGGGGGGGGGCTACGGTGAAAAACTGTTTTTT. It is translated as CASTSGGGYGEKLFF.

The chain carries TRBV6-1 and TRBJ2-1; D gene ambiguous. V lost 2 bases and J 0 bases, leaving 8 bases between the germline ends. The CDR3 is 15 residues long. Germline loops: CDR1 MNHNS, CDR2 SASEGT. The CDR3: CASSESRSSYNEQFF. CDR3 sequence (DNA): TGTGCCAGCAGTGAAAGCCGGAGCTCCTACAATGAGCAGTTCTTC.

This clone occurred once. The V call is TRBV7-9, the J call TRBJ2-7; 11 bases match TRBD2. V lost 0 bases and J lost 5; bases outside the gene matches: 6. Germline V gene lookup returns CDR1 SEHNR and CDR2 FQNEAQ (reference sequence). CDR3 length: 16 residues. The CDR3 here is CASSLARTSGRHEQYF. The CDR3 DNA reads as TGTGCCAGCAGCTTAGCGCGTACTAGCGGGAGACACGAGCAGTACTTC.

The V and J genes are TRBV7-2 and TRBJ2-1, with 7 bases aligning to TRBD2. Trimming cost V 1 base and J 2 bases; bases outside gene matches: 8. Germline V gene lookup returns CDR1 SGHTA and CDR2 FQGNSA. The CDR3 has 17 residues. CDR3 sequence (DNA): TGTGCCAGCAGCTTAGTTCCCGGGACTACTACCTACAATGAGCAGTTCTTC. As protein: CASSLVPGTTTYNEQFF.

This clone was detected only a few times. CDR3 residues: CSATPLDEQFF. CDR3 DNA: TGCAGTGCTACTCCACTAGACGAGCAGTTCTTC. The chain is built from TRBV20-1 and TRBJ2-1, with a weak D call TRBD2 (5 bases). The V gene lost 4 bases and the J gene lost 10 bases, with 11 bases spanning the gap. CDR3 length equals 11 residues. Germline values: CDR1 DFQATT, CDR2 SNEGSKA (reference sequence).

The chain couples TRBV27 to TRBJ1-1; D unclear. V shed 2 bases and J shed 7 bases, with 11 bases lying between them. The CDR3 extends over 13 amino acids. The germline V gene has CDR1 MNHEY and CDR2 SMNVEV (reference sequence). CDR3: CASSLREDREAFF. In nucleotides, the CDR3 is TGTGCCAGCAGTTTAAGGGAGGATCGTGAAGCTTTCTTT.

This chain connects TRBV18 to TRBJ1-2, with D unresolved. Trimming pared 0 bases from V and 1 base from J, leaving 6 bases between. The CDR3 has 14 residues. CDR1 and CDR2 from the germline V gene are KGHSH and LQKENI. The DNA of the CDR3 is TGTGCCAGCTCACCACCGGAGGGTAACTATGGCTACACCTTC. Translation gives CASSPPEGNYGYTF.

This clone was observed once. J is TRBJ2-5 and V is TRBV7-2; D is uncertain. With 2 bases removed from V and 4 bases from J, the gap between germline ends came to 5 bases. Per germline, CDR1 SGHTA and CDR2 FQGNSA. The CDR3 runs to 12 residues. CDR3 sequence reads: CASSLLGETQYF. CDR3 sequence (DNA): TGTGCCAGCAGCTTATTGGGAGAGACCCAGTACTTC.